Presented here are 17 T cell receptor beta chains from one specimen sequenced in a study of T cells after yellow fever vaccination. TCRdb re-called the 5' RACE reads with MiXCR, one entry per CDR3 protein. The sample has under 500,000 distinct CDR3 sequences, under 20% seen once. Sample: PBMCs, taken before the yellow fever booster vaccination. These TCRs come from a man in his late teens or twenties who received the YFV17D yellow fever vaccine.

The J gene is TRBJ2-3, the V gene TRBV4-2; 10 nucleotides match TRBD1. The germline gives CDR1 LGHNA, CDR2 YNFKEQ. This CDR3 comprises 17 residues. The ends lost 3 bases at V and 5 bases at J; junction bases unmatched: 11. This CDR3 reads CASSQGRDRGSGDTQYF. The CDR3, as DNA: TGTGCCAGCAGCCAGGGAAGGGACAGGGGATCGGGAGATACGCAGTATTTT.

The chain carries TRBV20-1 and TRBJ2-5; 8 nucleotides agree with TRBD2. CDR1 DFQATT and CDR2 SNEGSKA come from the germline V gene (reference sequence). The CDR3 loop spans 15 amino acids. The V segment lost 6 bases and the J segment 1 base; nucleotides outside the gene matches: 10. The CDR3 loop is CSASLGAGAQETQYF. In DNA form, the CDR3 reads TGCAGTGCCAGCCTGGGAGCGGGGGCCCAAGAGACCCAGTACTTC.

This clonotype has only a few counts. V gene TRBV29-1 combines with J gene TRBJ2-2; weak D call: TRBD2 (6 bases). The germline V gene encodes CDR1 SQVTM and CDR2 ANQGSEA. This CDR3 is 14 amino acids long. Trimming took 3 bases from V and 6 from J, leaving 14 bases between them. The CDR3 loop is CSVEGGWSAGELFF. DNA of the CDR3: TGCAGCGTTGAGGGGGGATGGTCGGCCGGGGAGCTGTTTTTT.

This clonotype was recorded a few times. The chain combines TRBV12-3 or TRBV12-4 with TRBJ1-6, with D unclear. The CDR3 is made up of 14 amino acids. V shed 1 base and J shed 10 bases, with 11 bases lying between them. DNA of the CDR3: TGTGCCAGCAGTTTAGGTGTGGGTTTATCACCCCTCCACTTT. Its translation is CASSLGVGLSPLHF.

Many counts were recorded for this clonotype. CDR3 in DNA: TGTGCCAGCGGGGGATCCTACAATGAGCAGTTCTTC. This sequence encodes CASGGSYNEQFF. The rearrangement uses TRBV12-3 or TRBV12-4 and TRBJ2-1, with D possibly being TRBD1 or TRBD2 (5 bases each). Trimming stripped 8 bases from V and 1 base from J, with 6 bases between. CDR3 length: 12 residues.

This clonotype was seen a handful of times. The chain employs TRBV12-3 or TRBV12-4 and TRBJ1-1; weak D call: TRBD1 (5 bases). CDR3 length equals 14 residues. Trimming left V 8 bases short and J 6 bases short, with 19 bases between. The CDR3 sequence: CASLTLGGTAEAFF. CDR3 coding DNA: TGTGCCAGCCTTACGCTCGGGGGGACCGCTGAAGCTTTCTTT.

This clonotype has a handful of counts. The chain is built from TRBV12-3 or TRBV12-4 and TRBJ1-1, with D uncertain. The CDR3 contains 13 residues. The ends were cut back, 1 base at V and 4 bases at J, with 7 bases in the middle. CDR3 region: CASSLVVGTEAFF. DNA for the CDR3: TGTGCCAGCAGTTTAGTCGTGGGCACTGAAGCTTTCTTT.

V is TRBV20-1 and J is TRBJ1-1; maybe TRBD1 (6 bases). The CDR3 totals 15 residues. V lost 5 bases to trimming and J lost 7 bases, with 23 bases between them. The germline V gene has CDR1 DFQATT and CDR2 SNEGSKA (reference sequence). CDR3 in DNA: TGCAGTGCTTCAGGGGACCCAAGGGAGCCTTTTGAAGCTTTCTTT. This codes for CSASGDPREPFEAFF.

The chain links TRBV7-8 to TRBJ2-3; 11 positions agree with TRBD2. V shed 3 bases and J 6 bases; nucleotides not matched to a gene: 8. This CDR3 is 16 amino acids long. CDR1 is SGHVS, CDR2 FQNEAQ, per germline. The CDR3 sequence: CASSLDGLAGLDTQYF. The CDR3 coding sequence is TGTGCCAGCAGCTTGGACGGACTAGCGGGCCTGGATACGCAGTATTTT.

This clonotype was counted at least ten times. This sequence joins TRBV6-6 and TRBJ2-3; the D gene is possibly TRBD2 (5 bases). Between the trimmed V and J ends, which lost 6 bases and 5 bases, there was a span of 9 bases. This CDR3 region has 12 residues. The germline CDR1 and CDR2 sequences are MNHNY and SVGAGI (reference sequence). Here the CDR3 DNA reads TGTGCCAGCAGCCCCGGGGTAGATACGCAGTATTTT. Protein: CASSPGVDTQYF.

This clonotype was observed a handful of times. The chain couples TRBV12-3 or TRBV12-4 to TRBJ1-2, with D maybe TRBD1 (5 bases). This CDR3 is built from 15 residues. V was trimmed by 2 bases and J by 3 bases, leaving 13 bases between them. This CDR3 reads CASSLWGRGDYGYTF. CDR3 coding DNA: TGTGCCAGCAGTTTATGGGGCCGGGGGGACTATGGCTACACCTTC.

The rearrangement uses TRBV12-3 or TRBV12-4 and TRBJ1-1; D unclear. V was clipped by 5 bases and J by 2 bases, with 15 bases between them. The CDR3 is 15 amino acids. CDR3 DNA: TGTGCCAGCAGTAAGACCCAGAGACCTAACACTGAAGCTTTCTTT. Amino acid sequence: CASSKTQRPNTEAFF.

This clonotype was seen many times. This chain connects TRBV20-1 to TRBJ2-3; 13 bases are shared with TRBD2. The germline V gene encodes CDR1 DFQATT and CDR2 SNEGSKA (reference sequence). The length of the CDR3 is 15 residues. With 4 bases clipped from V and 7 bases from J, the junction kept 8 bases outside the gene matches. Here the CDR3 DNA reads TGCAGTGCTACGAAACTAGCGGGGGGGCCAAATACGCAGTATTTT. Amino acid sequence: CSATKLAGGPNTQYF.

The chain couples TRBV7-3 to TRBJ2-7, with TRBD1 matching 7 bases. The CDR3 runs 14 residues. V dropped 4 bases and J dropped 3; count of bases not matched to a gene: 6. Germline V gene lookup returns CDR1 SGHTA and CDR2 FQGTGA. The CDR3 is CASSWTGQHYEQYF. CDR3 nucleotides: TGTGCCAGCAGCTGGACGGGACAGCACTACGAGCAGTACTTC.

J is TRBJ2-6 and V is TRBV3-1, with no clear D. Germline V gene data show CDR1 as LGHDT and CDR2 as YNNKEL (reference sequence). Between the trimmed V and J ends, which lost 1 base and 3 bases, there was a span of 13 bases. The CDR3 covers 17 residues. The CDR3 sequence is CASSQVNAVYGANVLTF. CDR3 DNA: TGTGCCAGCAGCCAAGTAAACGCGGTCTATGGGGCCAACGTCCTGACTTTC.

In its sample, this clonotype was seen a few times. This chain links TRBV5-1 with TRBJ2-3; 8 bases map to TRBD2. V lost 5 bases and J lost 6; bases outside the gene matches: 11. The CDR3 loop spans 15 amino acids. CDR1 is SGHRS, CDR2 YFSETQ, per germline. The DNA of the CDR3 is TGCGCCAGCAGGAGCCTTAGCGGGGCACCCGATACGCAGTATTTT. It encodes CASRSLSGAPDTQYF.

The V gene is TRBV7-2, the J gene TRBJ1-4; D ambiguous. Per the germline V gene, CDR1 is SGHTA and CDR2 is FQGNSA. Trimming removed 1 base from V and 5 bases from J, with 11 bases in between. The CDR3 is 15 residues long. CDR3 region: CASSLGWVGNEKLFF. Here the CDR3 DNA reads TGTGCCAGCAGCTTAGGGTGGGTGGGGAATGAAAAACTGTTTTTT.